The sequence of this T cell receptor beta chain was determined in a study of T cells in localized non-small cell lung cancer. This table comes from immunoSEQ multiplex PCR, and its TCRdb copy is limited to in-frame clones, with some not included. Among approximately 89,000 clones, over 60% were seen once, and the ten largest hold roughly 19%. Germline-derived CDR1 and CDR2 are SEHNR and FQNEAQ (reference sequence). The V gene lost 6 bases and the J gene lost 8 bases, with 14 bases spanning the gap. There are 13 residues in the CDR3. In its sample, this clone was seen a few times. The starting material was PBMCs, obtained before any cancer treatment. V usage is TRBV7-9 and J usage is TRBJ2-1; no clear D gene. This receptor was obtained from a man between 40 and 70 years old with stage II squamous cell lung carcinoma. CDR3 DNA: TGTGCCAGCAGGGTGAACACTCGGGATGAGCAGTTCTTC. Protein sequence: CASRVNTRDEQFF.